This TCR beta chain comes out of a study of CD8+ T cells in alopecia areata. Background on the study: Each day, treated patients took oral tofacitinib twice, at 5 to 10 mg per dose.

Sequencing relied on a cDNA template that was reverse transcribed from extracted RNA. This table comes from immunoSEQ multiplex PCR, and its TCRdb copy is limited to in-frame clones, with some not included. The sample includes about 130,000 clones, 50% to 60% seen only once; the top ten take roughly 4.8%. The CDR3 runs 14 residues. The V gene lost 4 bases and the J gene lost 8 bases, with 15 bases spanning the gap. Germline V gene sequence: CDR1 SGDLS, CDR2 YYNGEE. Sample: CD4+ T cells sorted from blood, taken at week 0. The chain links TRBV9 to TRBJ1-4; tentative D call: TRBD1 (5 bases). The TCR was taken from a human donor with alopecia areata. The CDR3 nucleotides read TGTGCCAGCAGCCCAGCGGGACGCCTGGAAAAACTGTTTTTT. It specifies CASSPAGRLEKLFF.